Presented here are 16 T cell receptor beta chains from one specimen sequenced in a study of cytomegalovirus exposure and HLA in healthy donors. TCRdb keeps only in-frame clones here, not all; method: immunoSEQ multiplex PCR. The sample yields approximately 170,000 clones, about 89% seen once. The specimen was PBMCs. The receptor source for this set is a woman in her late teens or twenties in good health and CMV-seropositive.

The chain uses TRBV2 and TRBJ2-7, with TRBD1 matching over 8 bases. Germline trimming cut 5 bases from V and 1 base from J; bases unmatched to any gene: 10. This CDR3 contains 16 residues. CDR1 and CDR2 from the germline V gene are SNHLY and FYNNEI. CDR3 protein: CASSQHLQGVSYEQYF. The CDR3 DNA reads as TGTGCCAGCAGTCAGCACTTACAGGGGGTGTCCTACGAGCAGTACTTC.

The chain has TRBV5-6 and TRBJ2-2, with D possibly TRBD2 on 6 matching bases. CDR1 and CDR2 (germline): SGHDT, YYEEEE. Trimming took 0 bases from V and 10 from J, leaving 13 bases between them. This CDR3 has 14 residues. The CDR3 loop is CASSLALAPEELFF. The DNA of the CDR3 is TGTGCCAGCAGCTTGGCTCTAGCGCCTGAGGAGCTGTTTTTT.

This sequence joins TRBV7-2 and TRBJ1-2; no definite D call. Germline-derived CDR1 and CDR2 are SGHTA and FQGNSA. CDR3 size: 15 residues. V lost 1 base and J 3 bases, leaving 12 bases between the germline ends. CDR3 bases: TGTGCCAGCAGCTTAGTATTGGGCCCTGACTATGGCTACACCTTC. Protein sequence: CASSLVLGPDYGYTF.

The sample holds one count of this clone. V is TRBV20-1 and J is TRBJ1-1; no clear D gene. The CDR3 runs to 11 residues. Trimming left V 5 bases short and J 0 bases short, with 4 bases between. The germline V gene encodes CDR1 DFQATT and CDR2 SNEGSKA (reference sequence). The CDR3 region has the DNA TGCAGTGCTCTATTGAACACTGAAGCTTTCTTT. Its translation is CSALLNTEAFF.

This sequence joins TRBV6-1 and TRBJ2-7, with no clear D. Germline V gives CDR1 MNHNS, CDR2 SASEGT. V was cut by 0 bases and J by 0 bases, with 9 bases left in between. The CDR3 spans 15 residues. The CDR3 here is CASSEALRFSYEQYF. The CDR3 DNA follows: TGTGCCAGCAGTGAAGCGCTAAGATTCTCCTACGAGCAGTACTTC.

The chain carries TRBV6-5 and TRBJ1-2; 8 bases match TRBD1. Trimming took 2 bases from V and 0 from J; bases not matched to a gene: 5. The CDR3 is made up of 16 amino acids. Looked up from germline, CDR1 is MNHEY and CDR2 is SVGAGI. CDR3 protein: CASSYVGTGPNYGYTF. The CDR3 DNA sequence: TGTGCCAGCAGTTACGTCGGGACAGGTCCTAACTATGGCTACACCTTC.

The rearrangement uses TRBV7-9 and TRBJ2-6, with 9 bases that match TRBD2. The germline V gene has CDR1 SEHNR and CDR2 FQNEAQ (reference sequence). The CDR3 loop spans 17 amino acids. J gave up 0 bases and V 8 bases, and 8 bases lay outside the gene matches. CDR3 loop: CASFRGLANSGANVLTF. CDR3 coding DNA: TGTGCCAGCTTCCGGGGACTAGCAAACTCTGGGGCCAACGTCCTGACTTTC.

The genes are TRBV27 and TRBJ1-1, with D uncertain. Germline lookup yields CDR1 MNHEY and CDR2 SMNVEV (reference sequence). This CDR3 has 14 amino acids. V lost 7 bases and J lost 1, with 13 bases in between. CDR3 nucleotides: TGTGCCAGCATGAGGTTTGGGAGGAACACTGAAGCTTTCTTT. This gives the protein CASMRFGRNTEAFF.

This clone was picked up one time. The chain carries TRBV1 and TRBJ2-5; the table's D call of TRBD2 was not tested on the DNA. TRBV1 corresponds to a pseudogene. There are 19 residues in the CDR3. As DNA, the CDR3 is TGCACCAGCAGCCATGCACCCCCCCGACTAGCGGGAGGAGCCGAGACCCAGTACTTC. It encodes CTSSHAPPRLAGGAETQYF.

CDR3 in DNA: TGTGCCAGCAGTTACACCCAGGGTGCTGGCTACACCTTC. It codes for CASSYTQGAGYTF. This chain links TRBV6-5 with TRBJ1-2; D is perhaps TRBD1 (5 bases). There are 13 residues in the CDR3. V dropped 2 bases and J dropped 7 bases, with 11 bases sitting between them. Germline V gene sequence: CDR1 MNHEY, CDR2 SVGAGI.

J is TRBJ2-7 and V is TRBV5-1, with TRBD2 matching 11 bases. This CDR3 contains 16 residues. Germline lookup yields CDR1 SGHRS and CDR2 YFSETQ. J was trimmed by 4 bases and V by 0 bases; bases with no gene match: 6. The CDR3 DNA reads TGCGCCAGCAGCTTGGGGGGAACTAGCGGGAGTTACGAGCAGTACTTC. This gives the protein CASSLGGTSGSYEQYF.

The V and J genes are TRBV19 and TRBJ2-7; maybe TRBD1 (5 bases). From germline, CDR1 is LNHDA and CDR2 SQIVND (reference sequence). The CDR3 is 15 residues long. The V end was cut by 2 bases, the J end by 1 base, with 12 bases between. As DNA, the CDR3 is TGTGCCAGTAGTATATTTAAGGGGCCGTCCTACGAGCAGTACTTC. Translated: CASSIFKGPSYEQYF.

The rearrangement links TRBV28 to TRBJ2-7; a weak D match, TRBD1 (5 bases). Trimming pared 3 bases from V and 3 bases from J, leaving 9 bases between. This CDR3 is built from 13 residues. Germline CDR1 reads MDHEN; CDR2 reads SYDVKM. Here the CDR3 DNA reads TGTGCCAGCAGTTTGGGGCCCCTCTACGAGCAGTACTTC. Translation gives CASSLGPLYEQYF.

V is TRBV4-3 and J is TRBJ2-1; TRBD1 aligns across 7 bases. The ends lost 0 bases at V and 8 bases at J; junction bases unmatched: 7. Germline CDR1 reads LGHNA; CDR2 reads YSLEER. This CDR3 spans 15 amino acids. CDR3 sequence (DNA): TGCGCCAGCAGCCAAGATTCCCGACAGGGTGATGAGCAGTTCTTC. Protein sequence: CASSQDSRQGDEQFF.

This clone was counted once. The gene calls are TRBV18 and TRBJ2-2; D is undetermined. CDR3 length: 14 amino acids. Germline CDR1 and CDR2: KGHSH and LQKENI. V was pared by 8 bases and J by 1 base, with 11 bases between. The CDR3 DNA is TGTGCCAGCCCCAGTGGGCAGAACACCGGGGAGCTGTTTTTT. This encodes CASPSGQNTGELFF.

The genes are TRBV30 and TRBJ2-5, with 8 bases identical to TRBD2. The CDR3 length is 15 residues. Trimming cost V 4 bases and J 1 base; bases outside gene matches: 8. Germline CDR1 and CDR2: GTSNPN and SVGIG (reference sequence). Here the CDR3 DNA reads TGTGCCTGGAATGGGGCGGGGGGCATCCAAGAGACCCAGTACTTC. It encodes CAWNGAGGIQETQYF.